Following are 31 T cell receptor beta chains from one sample sequenced in a study of early T cells in non-severe SARS-CoV-2 infection. TCRdb independently ran MiXCR on the 5' RACE reads; one entry per CDR3 protein. The data hold roughly 80,000 distinct CDR3 sequences, with about 14% observed a single time. The sequencing input was whole blood. These receptors were taken from an adult who was a healthcare worker with PCR-confirmed SARS-CoV-2 infection or an uninfected control (not recorded which).

The rearrangement uses TRBV28 and TRBJ2-1, with 10 bases matching TRBD1. The germline V gene has CDR1 MDHEN and CDR2 SYDVKM. The V segment lost 3 bases and the J segment 9 bases; nucleotides outside the gene matches: 8. The CDR3 runs 15 residues. The CDR3: CASSLGGTGDIEQFF. DNA for the CDR3: TGTGCCAGCAGTTTGGGCGGGACAGGGGATATTGAGCAGTTCTTC. Full variable domain (outside the CDR3, taken from reference TRBV28 and TRBJ2-1): DVKVTQSSRYLVKRTGEKVFLECVQDMDHENMFWYRQDPGLGLRLIYFSYDVKMKEKGDIPEGYSVSREKKERFSLILESASTNQTSMYLCASSLGGTGDIEQFFGPGTRLTVL.

This clonotype has ten or more counts. The chain has TRBV28 and TRBJ1-1; D is unclear. The CDR3 is made up of 14 amino acids. Trimming took off 1 base at V and 8 bases at J, with 14 bases between the two ends. Germline CDR1 reads MDHEN; CDR2 reads SYDVKM. CDR3 nucleotides: TGTGCCAGCAGTTTATATTATAAAACACCCGAAGCTTTCTTT. This sequence encodes CASSLYYKTPEAFF. Full variable domain (missing parts from reference TRBV28 and TRBJ1-1): DVKVTQSSRYLVKRTGEKVFLECVQDMDHENMFWYRQDPGLGLRLIYFSYDVKMKEKGDIPEGYSVSREKKERFSLILESASTNQTSMYLCASSLYYKTPEAFFGQGTRLTVV.

This clonotype was counted at least ten times. The chain is built from TRBV5-1 and TRBJ1-1; D unresolved. From germline, CDR1 is SGHRS and CDR2 YFSETQ. This CDR3 region has 16 residues. With 3 bases removed from V and 0 bases from J, the gap between germline ends came to 15 bases. The CDR3: CASSSSTVGMNTEAFF. The CDR3 coding sequence is TGCGCCAGCAGCTCATCAACGGTCGGAATGAACACTGAAGCTTTCTTT.

This chain joins TRBV5-1 and TRBJ2-2; 7 bases align to TRBD1. The trim removed 5 bases at V and 7 bases at J, leaving 8 bases unmatched. Per germline, CDR1 SGHRS and CDR2 YFSETQ. The CDR3 sequence is 14 residues long. CDR3 DNA sequence: TGCGCCAGCAGACCGGGACAGCAGGGCGGGGAGCTGTTTTTT. Translated, it gives CASRPGQQGGELFF.

This clonotype was observed many times. The chain carries TRBV6-1 and TRBJ1-2; D is unresolved. The V gene's germline CDR1 is MNHNS and CDR2 SASEGT. V shed 6 bases and J shed 4 bases, with 6 bases lying between them. The CDR3 is 11 residues long. CDR3 sequence reads: CASREIYGYTF. The CDR3 nucleotides are TGTGCCAGCAGGGAAATCTATGGCTACACCTTC.

The chain carries TRBV6-5 and TRBJ2-3, with 10 nucleotides matching TRBD2. Germline-derived CDR1 and CDR2 are MNHEY and SVGAGI. This CDR3 contains 16 residues. With 6 bases clipped from V and 1 base from J, the junction kept 7 bases outside the gene matches. The CDR3 reads CASRGISGGRTDTQYF. As DNA, the CDR3 is TGTGCCAGCAGGGGTATTAGCGGGGGGCGCACAGATACGCAGTATTTT.

This clonotype was counted at least ten times. V is TRBV24-1 and J is TRBJ1-2; perhaps TRBD1 as D (5 bases). CDR3 length: 15 amino acids. The V and J ends lost 3 bases and 5 bases respectively, with 15 bases between them. The V gene's germline CDR1 is KGHDR and CDR2 SFDVKD. The CDR3 nucleotides read TGTGCCACCAGTGATCCCCCCGGGGGGGAGTATGGCTACACCTTC. Residues: CATSDPPGGEYGYTF.

The V call is TRBV12-3 or TRBV12-4, the J call TRBJ2-5; D call uncertain. V lost 6 bases to trimming and J lost 0 bases, with 11 bases between them. The CDR3 spans 14 residues. The CDR3 is CASSLHYYQETQYF. In DNA, the CDR3 is TGTGCCAGCAGCCTACACTACTACCAAGAGACCCAGTACTTC.

The chain recombines TRBV20-1 with TRBJ2-7; weak D call: TRBD1 (5 bases). The CDR3 loop spans 13 amino acids. Per germline, CDR1 DFQATT and CDR2 SNEGSKA (reference sequence). V was cut by 4 bases and J by 6 bases, with 16 bases left in between. In DNA, the CDR3 is TGCAGTGCTACACAGGTGAGGTTCGGCGAGCAGTACTTC. Protein sequence: CSATQVRFGEQYF.

This clonotype appeared a few times. The rearrangement links TRBV5-1 to TRBJ1-4; maybe TRBD1 (6 bases). The CDR3 runs 16 residues. V lost 4 bases to trimming and J lost 8 bases, with 21 bases between them. Per germline, CDR1 SGHRS and CDR2 YFSETQ. The CDR3 here is CASSTAGGRSGEKLFF. Written as DNA, the CDR3 is TGCGCCAGCAGCACGGCGGGGGGCCGGAGTGGGGAAAAACTGTTTTTT.

There are a few counts of this clonotype. V gene TRBV10-1 combines with J gene TRBJ1-5; D uncertain. The CDR3 has 14 residues. Germline CDR1 is WNHNN and CDR2 is SYGVQD (reference sequence). V lost 2 bases and J lost 6, with 11 bases in between. The CDR3 bases are TGCGCCAGCAGTGAGAAGGGCTCCCTTCAGCCCCAGCATTTT. As protein: CASSEKGSLQPQHF.

V usage is TRBV27 and J usage is TRBJ2-7, with TRBD2 matching 7 bases. From germline, CDR1 is MNHEY and CDR2 SMNVEV (reference sequence). V was pared by 0 bases and J by 6 bases, with 11 bases of the junction left unmatched. The CDR3 covers 16 residues. CDR3 protein: CASSLSGEGLLGEQYF. DNA for the CDR3: TGTGCCAGCAGTTTATCGGGGGAGGGGTTATTGGGCGAGCAGTACTTC.

This sequence joins TRBV5-5 and TRBJ2-5; the D call may be TRBD1 or TRBD2 (6 bases each). This CDR3 has 14 amino acids. The germline V gene has CDR1 SGHKS and CDR2 YYEKEE (reference sequence). V lost 0 bases and J lost 5, with 11 bases in between. The DNA of the CDR3 is TGTGCCAGCAGCTTGGAGGGGGGCCGGGAGACCCAGTACTTC. Translated, it gives CASSLEGGRETQYF.

The table lists this clonotype with many counts. The chain has TRBV2 and TRBJ2-5; TRBD2 is a possible D gene (5 bases). The germline V gene has CDR1 SNHLY and CDR2 FYNNEI. This CDR3 spans 15 amino acids. The V and J ends lost 5 bases and 1 base respectively, with 14 bases between them. CDR3 protein: CASSLFIGSQETQYF. The DNA for the CDR3 is TGTGCCAGCAGTCTTTTCATAGGGAGCCAAGAGACCCAGTACTTC.

The sample holds many counts of this clonotype. The chain employs TRBV29-1 and TRBJ1-4; TRBD1 matches 11 bases. CDR3 length: 14 residues. Germline CDR1 and CDR2: SQVTM and ANQGSEA. Trimming at V came to 6 bases and at J to 5 bases, leaving 5 bases not matched to a gene. The CDR3 region is CSVTRTGGNEKLFF. The CDR3 nucleotides are TGCAGCGTGACACGGACAGGGGGCAATGAAAAACTGTTTTTT.

This rearrangement joins TRBV27 to TRBJ2-7; TRBD1 might be the D (6 bases). The V and J ends lost 4 bases and 2 bases respectively, with 12 bases between them. Germline V lookup: CDR1 MNHEY, CDR2 SMNVEV (reference sequence). The CDR3 extends over 14 amino acids. CDR3 DNA sequence: TGTGCCAGCAGTTCGAACAGGGACGCCTACGAGCAGTACTTC. Its protein product is CASSSNRDAYEQYF.

This clonotype turned up a few times. The chain is built from TRBV28 and TRBJ2-1; 9 nucleotides match TRBD2. This CDR3 spans 14 amino acids. After removal of 9 bases from V and 6 bases from J, the junction contained 9 bases not matched to a gene. The V gene's germline CDR1 is MDHEN and CDR2 SYDVKM. CDR3 sequence (DNA): TGTGCCAGTAGGACGGGACTAGCAAGCAATGAGCAGTTCTTC. Protein: CASRTGLASNEQFF.

The chain links TRBV12-3 or TRBV12-4 to TRBJ1-3; D is unresolved. The V and J ends lost 0 bases and 4 bases respectively, with 13 bases between them. The CDR3 has 16 amino acids. The CDR3 region is CASSLALERRGNTIYF. The CDR3 DNA reads as TGTGCCAGCAGTTTAGCCCTCGAGAGGCGGGGAAACACCATATATTTT.

This chain links TRBV10-3 with TRBJ2-7, with no clear D. The length of the CDR3 is 13 residues. V shed 9 bases and J shed 2 bases, with 14 bases lying between them. Germline V lookup: CDR1 ENHRY, CDR2 SYGVKD. As DNA, the CDR3 is TGTGCCATACGGCTCTCTAGTGCCTACGAGCAGTACTTC. It translates to CAIRLSSAYEQYF.

The sample holds a few counts of this clonotype. The CDR3 nucleotides read TGTGCCAGCAGCATCGGGACGGAAGAGACCCAGTACTTC. Translating gives CASSIGTEETQYF. The rearrangement uses TRBV9 and TRBJ2-5, with D perhaps TRBD1 or TRBD2 (5 bases each). Germline V gene sequence: CDR1 SGDLS, CDR2 YYNGEE. The CDR3 is made up of 13 amino acids. V lost 4 bases and J lost 3, with 10 bases in between. Full variable domain (outside the CDR3, taken from reference TRBV9 and TRBJ2-5): DSGVTQTPKHLITATGQRVTLRCSPRSGDLSVYWYQQSLDQGLQFLIQYYNGEERAKGNILERFSAQQFPDLHSELNLSSLELGDSALYFCASSIGTEETQYFGPGTRLLVL.

This clonotype was seen ten or more times. One junction end does not reproduce the germline sequence, and a read error may be involved. This chain uses TRBV7-9 with TRBJ2-1, with D hard to call. The CDR3 covers 8 residues. CDR1 is SEHNR and CDR2 is FQNEAQ in the germline V gene (reference sequence). Here the CDR3 DNA reads TGTGCCAGCAGCTCCGTAGCTTTC. Translation gives CASSSVAF.

This rearrangement joins TRBV29-1 to TRBJ2-7, with D tentatively TRBD1 (7 bases). Trimming shortened V by 2 bases and J by 4 bases, and 15 bases separated the two germline ends. The germline V gene has CDR1 SQVTM and CDR2 ANQGSEA. The CDR3 runs 14 residues. The CDR3: CSVETEGAVYEQYF. CDR3 DNA sequence: TGCAGCGTTGAAACGGAGGGGGCAGTATACGAGCAGTACTTC.

CDR3 nucleotides: TGTGCCAGCAGTCTAGGGGGACAGGGAGTTTTCGAGCAGTACTTC. This codes for CASSLGGQGVFEQYF. The chain uses TRBV28 and TRBJ2-7; 9 nucleotides align to TRBD1. Per germline, CDR1 MDHEN and CDR2 SYDVKM. The CDR3 has 15 amino acids. Trimming removed 5 bases from V and 6 bases from J; junction bases left unmatched: 11.

This clonotype was counted many times. The chain carries TRBV9 and TRBJ2-7; D is unresolved. CDR3 length: 13 amino acids. V was clipped by 2 bases and J by 0 bases, with 6 bases between them. CDR1 SGDLS and CDR2 YYNGEE come from the germline V gene. The CDR3 spells CASSVDSSYEQYF. CDR3 in DNA: TGTGCCAGCAGCGTGGATAGCTCCTACGAGCAGTACTTC.

This chain links TRBV20-1 with TRBJ2-7; perhaps TRBD1 as D (6 bases). CDR3 length: 14 residues. V lost 2 bases, J lost 2 bases, and 13 bases lay in between. Germline V gene data show CDR1 as DFQATT and CDR2 as SNEGSKA (reference sequence). This CDR3 reads CSARPNRAPYEQYF. Written as DNA, the CDR3 is TGCAGTGCTAGACCAAACAGGGCCCCCTACGAGCAGTACTTC.

This clonotype was seen a handful of times. V usage is TRBV11-2 and J usage is TRBJ2-3; D is unresolved. Germline CDR1 reads SGHAT; CDR2 reads FQNNGV. V was cut by 5 bases and J by 0 bases, with 9 bases left in between. CDR3 length: 14 residues. DNA of the CDR3: TGTGCCAGCAGCCCCAGGTCTAGCACAGATACGCAGTATTTT. This translates into CASSPRSSTDTQYF.

Turning to this clonotype: A much larger clone is a single base away; this may be a read error. This sequence joins TRBV29-1 and TRBJ1-5; weak D call: TRBD1 (5 bases). The CDR3 runs to 12 residues. Per germline, CDR1 SQVTM and CDR2 ANQGSEA. Trimming cost V 4 bases and J 6 bases, with 10 bases left between them. The CDR3 here is CSVGDGSQPQHF. As DNA, the CDR3 is TGCAGCGTTGGGGACGGAAGTCAGCCCCAGCATTTT.

The sample holds many counts of this clonotype. This rearrangement joins TRBV27 to TRBJ2-1; D call uncertain. The CDR3 consists of 12 residues. V was cut by 5 bases and J by 9 bases, with 11 bases left in between. Germline CDR1 reads MNHEY; CDR2 reads SMNVEV (reference sequence). The CDR3 loop is CASSRSIGEQFF. The CDR3, as DNA: TGTGCCAGCAGTCGAAGTATAGGTGAGCAGTTCTTC.

The rearrangement links TRBV10-1 to TRBJ2-1, with 7 bases lining up with TRBD2. The CDR3 is 16 amino acids. The ends lost 4 bases at V and 1 base at J; junction bases unmatched: 7. Germline V CDR1 and CDR2: WNHNN, SYGVQD (reference sequence). The CDR3 sequence: CASSGGPAGSYNEQFF. In DNA, the CDR3 is TGCGCCAGCAGTGGGGGCCCAGCGGGGTCCTACAATGAGCAGTTCTTC.

The chain joins TRBV7-2 to TRBJ2-1; 7 bases are a match to TRBD1. Germline CDR1 and CDR2: SGHTA and FQGNSA. Trimming removed 5 bases from V and 12 bases from J; junction bases left unmatched: 10. The CDR3 has 13 residues. CDR3 DNA sequence: TGTGCCAGCAGCCCGATTTACAGGGGCGCGCAGTTCTTC. It specifies CASSPIYRGAQFF.

This clonotype has at least ten counts. J is TRBJ1-6 and V is TRBV7-2; tentatively, D is TRBD1 (5 bases). Trimming stripped 6 bases from V and 9 bases from J, with 15 bases between. The CDR3 spans 14 residues. Looked up from germline, CDR1 is SGHTA and CDR2 is FQGNSA. Here the CDR3 reads CASSTGMLTSPLHF. The CDR3 bases are TGTGCCAGCAGTACAGGAATGTTAACTTCACCCCTCCACTTT.